This T cell receptor (beta chain) derives from a study of T cell repertoires in cytomegalovirus infection. Study as a whole: Newly reported HLA-C-restricted and thoroughly characterized HLA-B-restricted CMV epitopes were employed. An indication of both CMV infection and matching HLA type came from public TCR beta signatures.

Each CDR3 protein is one row after TCRdb ran MiXCR on the reads. The sample holds 900,000 to 950,000 distinct CDR3 sequences, around 32% seen once. A note on this clonotype: The antigen is unknown. The junction and the germline gene differ at one end; a read error may be behind it.

The length of the CDR3 is 15 residues. Germline CDR1 LNHDA, CDR2 SQIVND (reference sequence). The gene calls are TRBV19 and TRBJ2-3; 9 bases match TRBD1. Material: cultured CD8+ T cells from PBMCs, obtained from culture after CMV antigen stimulation. The TCR was taken from a human donor in good health (CMV status not recorded). Some clones in this sample may be carry-over from other donors' samples. CDR3 sequence (DNA): TGTGTCAGTAGTCCTCGGGACAGGGCCACAGATACGCAGTATTTT. This gives the protein CVSSPRDRATDTQYF.